The clone carrying this T cell receptor beta chain was observed a single time. Original analysis: Amplification with reference gene primers provided the estimates of nucleated cell counts. Sequencing was performed with immunoSEQ multiplex PCR; in TCRdb, only in-frame clones are kept and a portion is missing. From that table come the V and J calls and clone size; the DNA was used to work out D and trimming. The sample holds 150,000 or so clones, 70% to 90% seen once. V shed 3 bases and J shed 8 bases, with 19 bases lying between them. Germline V gene lookup returns CDR1 KGHSH and CDR2 LQKENI. CDR3 length equals 15 residues. The data stem from a study of blood T cell repertoires in COVID-19.

The source is a woman aged 55 to 70 with COVID-19, enrolled during active disease. The sequenced sample consisted of peripheral blood. The J gene is TRBJ1-2, the V gene TRBV18; D is unclear. The CDR3 DNA reads TGTGCCAGCTCACCCCCTCAGATTCGACTCTCGGGCTACACCTTC. This sequence encodes CASSPPQIRLSGYTF.